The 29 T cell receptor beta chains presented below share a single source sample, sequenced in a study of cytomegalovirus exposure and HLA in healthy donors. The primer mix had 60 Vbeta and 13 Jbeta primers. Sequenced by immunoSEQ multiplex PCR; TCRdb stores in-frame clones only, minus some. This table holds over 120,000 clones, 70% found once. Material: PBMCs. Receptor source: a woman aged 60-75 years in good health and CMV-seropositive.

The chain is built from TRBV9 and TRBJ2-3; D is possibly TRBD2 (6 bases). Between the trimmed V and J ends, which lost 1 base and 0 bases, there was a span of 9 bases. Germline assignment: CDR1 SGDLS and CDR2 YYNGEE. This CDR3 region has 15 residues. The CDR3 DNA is TGTGCCAGCAGCGTATCCGGGAGTAGCACAGATACGCAGTATTTT. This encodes CASSVSGSSTDTQYF.

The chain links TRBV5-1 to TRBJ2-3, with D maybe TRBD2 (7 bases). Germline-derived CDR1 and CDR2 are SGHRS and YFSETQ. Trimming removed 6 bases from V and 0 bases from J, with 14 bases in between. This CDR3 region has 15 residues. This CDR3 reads CASIQGLFSTDTQYF. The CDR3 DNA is TGCGCCAGCATACAGGGACTATTTAGCACAGATACGCAGTATTTT.

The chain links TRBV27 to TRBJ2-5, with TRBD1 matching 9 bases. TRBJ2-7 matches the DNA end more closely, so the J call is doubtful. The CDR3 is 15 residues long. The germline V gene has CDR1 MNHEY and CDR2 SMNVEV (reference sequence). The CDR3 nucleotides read TGTGCCAGCAGAGGAACCGGGACAGGGTTCGACGAGCAGTACTTC. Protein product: CASRGTGTGFDEQYF.

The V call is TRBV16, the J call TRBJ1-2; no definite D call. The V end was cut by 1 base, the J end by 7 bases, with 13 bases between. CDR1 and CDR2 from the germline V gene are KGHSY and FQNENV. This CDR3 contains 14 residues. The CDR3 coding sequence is TGTGCCAGCAGCCAATACCAGTCCAGTTTTGGCTACACCTTC. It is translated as CASSQYQSSFGYTF.

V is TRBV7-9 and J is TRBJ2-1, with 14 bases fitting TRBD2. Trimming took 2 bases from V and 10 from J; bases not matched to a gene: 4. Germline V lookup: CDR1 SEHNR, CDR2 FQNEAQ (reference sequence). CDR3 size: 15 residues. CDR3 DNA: TGTGCCAGCAGCTTACTCGGACTAGCGGGAGGAGAGCAGTTCTTC. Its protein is CASSLLGLAGGEQFF.

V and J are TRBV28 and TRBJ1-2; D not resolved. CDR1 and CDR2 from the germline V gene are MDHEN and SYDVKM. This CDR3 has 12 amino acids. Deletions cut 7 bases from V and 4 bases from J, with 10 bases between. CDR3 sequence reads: CASTPRSYGYTF. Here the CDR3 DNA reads TGTGCCAGCACTCCTAGGTCCTATGGCTACACCTTC.

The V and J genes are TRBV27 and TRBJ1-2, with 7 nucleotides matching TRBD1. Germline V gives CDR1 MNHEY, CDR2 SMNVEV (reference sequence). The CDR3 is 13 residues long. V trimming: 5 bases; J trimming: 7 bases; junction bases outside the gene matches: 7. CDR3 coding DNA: TGTGCCAGCAGTCGAGACAGGGTGGGTGGCTACACCTTC. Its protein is CASSRDRVGGYTF.

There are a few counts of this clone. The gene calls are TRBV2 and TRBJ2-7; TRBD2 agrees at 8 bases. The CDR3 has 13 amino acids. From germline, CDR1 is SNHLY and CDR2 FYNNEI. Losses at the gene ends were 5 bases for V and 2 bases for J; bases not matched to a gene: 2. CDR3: CASSFSGTYEQYF. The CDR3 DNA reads TGTGCCAGCAGTTTTAGCGGGACCTACGAGCAGTACTTC. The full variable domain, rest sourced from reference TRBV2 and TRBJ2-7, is EPEVTQTPSHQVTQMGQEVILRCVPISNHLYFYWYRQILGQKVEFLVSFYNNEISEKSEIFDDQFSVERPDGSNFTLKIRSTKLEDSAMYFCASSFSGTYEQYFGPGTRLTVT.

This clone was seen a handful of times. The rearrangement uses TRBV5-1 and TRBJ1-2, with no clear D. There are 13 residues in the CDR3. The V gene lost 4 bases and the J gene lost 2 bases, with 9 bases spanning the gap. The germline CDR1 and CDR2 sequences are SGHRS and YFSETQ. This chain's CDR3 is CASSASRNYGYTF. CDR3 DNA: TGCGCCAGCAGCGCCTCACGGAACTATGGCTACACCTTC.

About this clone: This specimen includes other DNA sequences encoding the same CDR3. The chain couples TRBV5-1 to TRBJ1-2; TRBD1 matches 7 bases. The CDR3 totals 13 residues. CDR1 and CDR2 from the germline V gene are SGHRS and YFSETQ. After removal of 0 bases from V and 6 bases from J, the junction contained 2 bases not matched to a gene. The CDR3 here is CASSLGQGNGYTF. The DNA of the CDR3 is TGCGCCAGCAGCTTGGGACAGGGAAATGGCTACACCTTC.

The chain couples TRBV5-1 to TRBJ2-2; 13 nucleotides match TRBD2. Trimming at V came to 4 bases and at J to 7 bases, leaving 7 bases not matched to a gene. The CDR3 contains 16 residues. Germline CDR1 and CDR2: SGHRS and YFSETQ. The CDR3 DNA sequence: TGCGCCAGCAGCGAAGGACTAGCGGGAGTCTTCGGGGAGCTGTTTTTT. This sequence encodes CASSEGLAGVFGELFF. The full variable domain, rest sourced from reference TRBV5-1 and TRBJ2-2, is KAGVTQTPRYLIKTRGQQVTLSCSPISGHRSVSWYQQTPGQGLQFLFEYFSETQRNKGNFPGRFSGRQFSNSRSEMNVSTLELGDSALYLCASSEGLAGVFGELFFGEGSRLTVL.

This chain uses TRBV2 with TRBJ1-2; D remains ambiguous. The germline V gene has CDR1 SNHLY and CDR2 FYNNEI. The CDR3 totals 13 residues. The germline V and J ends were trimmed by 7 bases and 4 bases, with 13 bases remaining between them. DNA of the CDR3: TGTGCCAGCACCCTCGACTGGGTCTATGGCTACACCTTC. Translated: CASTLDWVYGYTF. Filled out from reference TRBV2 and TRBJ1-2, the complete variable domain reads EPEVTQTPSHQVTQMGQEVILRCVPISNHLYFYWYRQILGQKVEFLVSFYNNEISEKSEIFDDQFSVERPDGSNFTLKIRSTKLEDSAMYFCASTLDWVYGYTFGSGTRLTVV.

CDR3 coding DNA: TGTGCCAGCAGTGGGCAGGGGAAAGGGAACACTGAAGCTTTCTTT. Protein sequence: CASSGQGKGNTEAFF. The rearrangement joins TRBV2 to TRBJ1-1; a weak D match, TRBD1 (6 bases). V lost 4 bases and J lost 1, with 13 bases in between. Germline values: CDR1 SNHLY, CDR2 FYNNEI. This CDR3 spans 15 amino acids.

The CDR3 is CASSESNLRGAVTQYF. DNA of the CDR3: TGTGCCAGCAGTGAAAGTAATCTCCGGGGGGCGGTTACGCAGTATTTT. The rearrangement uses TRBV6-1 and TRBJ2-3; weak D call: TRBD2 (7 bases). CDR1 MNHNS and CDR2 SASEGT come from the germline V gene. Deletions cut 2 bases from V and 8 bases from J, with 20 bases between. The CDR3 has 16 amino acids.

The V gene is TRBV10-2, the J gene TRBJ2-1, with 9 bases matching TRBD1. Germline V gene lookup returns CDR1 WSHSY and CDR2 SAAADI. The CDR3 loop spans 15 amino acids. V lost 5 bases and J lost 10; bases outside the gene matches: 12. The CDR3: CASSNTGGDPLEQFF. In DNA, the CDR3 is TGCGCCAGCAGTAATACAGGGGGCGACCCTCTGGAGCAGTTCTTC.

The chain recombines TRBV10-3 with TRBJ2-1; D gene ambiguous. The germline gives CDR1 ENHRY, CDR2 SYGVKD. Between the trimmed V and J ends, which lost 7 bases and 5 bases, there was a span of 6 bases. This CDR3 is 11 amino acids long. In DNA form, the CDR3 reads TGTGCCATCACCACAAACAATGAGCAGTTCTTC. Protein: CAITTNNEQFF.

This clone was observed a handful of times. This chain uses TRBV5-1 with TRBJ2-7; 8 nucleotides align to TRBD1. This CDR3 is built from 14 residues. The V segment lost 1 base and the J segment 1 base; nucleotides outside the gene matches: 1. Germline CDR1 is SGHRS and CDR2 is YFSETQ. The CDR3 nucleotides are TGCGCCAGCAGCTTGAACAGGGGGTCCTACGAGCAGTACTTC. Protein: CASSLNRGSYEQYF. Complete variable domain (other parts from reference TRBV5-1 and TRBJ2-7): KAGVTQTPRYLIKTRGQQVTLSCSPISGHRSVSWYQQTPGQGLQFLFEYFSETQRNKGNFPGRFSGRQFSNSRSEMNVSTLELGDSALYLCASSLNRGSYEQYFGPGTRLTVT.

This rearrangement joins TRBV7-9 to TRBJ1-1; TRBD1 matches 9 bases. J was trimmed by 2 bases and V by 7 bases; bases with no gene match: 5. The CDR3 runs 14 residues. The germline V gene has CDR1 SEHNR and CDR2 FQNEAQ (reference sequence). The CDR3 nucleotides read TGTGCCAGCACCCCGGGACAGGGAAACACTGAAGCTTTCTTT. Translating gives CASTPGQGNTEAFF.

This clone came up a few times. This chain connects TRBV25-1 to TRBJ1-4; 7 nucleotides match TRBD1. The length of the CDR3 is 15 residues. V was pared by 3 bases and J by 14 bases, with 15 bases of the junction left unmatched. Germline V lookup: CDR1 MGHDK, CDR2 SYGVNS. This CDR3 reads CASSDQTGRRDKLFF. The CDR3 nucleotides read TGTGCCAGCAGTGACCAGACAGGGCGCCGTGATAAGCTGTTTTTT.

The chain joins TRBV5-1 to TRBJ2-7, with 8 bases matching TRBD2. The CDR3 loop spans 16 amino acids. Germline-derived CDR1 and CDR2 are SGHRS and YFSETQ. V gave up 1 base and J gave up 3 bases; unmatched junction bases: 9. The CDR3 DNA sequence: TGCGCCAGCAGCTTGAGTCTGAGCGGGGGACTCTACGAGCAGTACTTC. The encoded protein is CASSLSLSGGLYEQYF.

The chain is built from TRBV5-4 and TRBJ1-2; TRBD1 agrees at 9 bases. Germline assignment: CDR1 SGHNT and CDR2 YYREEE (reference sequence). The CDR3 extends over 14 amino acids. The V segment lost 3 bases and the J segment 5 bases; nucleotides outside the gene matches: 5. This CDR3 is CASSSRDRDYGYTF. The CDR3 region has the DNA TGTGCCAGCAGCTCCCGGGACAGGGATTATGGCTACACCTTC.

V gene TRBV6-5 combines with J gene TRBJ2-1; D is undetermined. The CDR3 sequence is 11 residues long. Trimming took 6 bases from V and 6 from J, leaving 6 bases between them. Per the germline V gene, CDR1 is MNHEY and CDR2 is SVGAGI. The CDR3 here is CASRHSNEQFF. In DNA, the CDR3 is TGTGCCAGCAGACACAGCAATGAGCAGTTCTTC.

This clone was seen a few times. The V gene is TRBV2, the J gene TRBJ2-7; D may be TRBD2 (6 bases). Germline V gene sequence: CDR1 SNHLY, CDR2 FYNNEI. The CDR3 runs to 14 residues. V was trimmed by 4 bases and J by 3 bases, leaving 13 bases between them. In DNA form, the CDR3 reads TGTGCCAGCAGTGCGGCTAGCGACAACTACGAGCAGTACTTC. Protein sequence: CASSAASDNYEQYF.

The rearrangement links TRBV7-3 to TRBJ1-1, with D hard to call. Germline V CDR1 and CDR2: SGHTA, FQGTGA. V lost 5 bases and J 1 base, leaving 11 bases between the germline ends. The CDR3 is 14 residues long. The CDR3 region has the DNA TGTGCCAGCAGCCTCTACGGGTCGAACACTGAAGCTTTCTTT. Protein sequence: CASSLYGSNTEAFF. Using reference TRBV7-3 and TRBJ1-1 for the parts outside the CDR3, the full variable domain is GAGVSQTPSNKVTEKGKYVELRCDPISGHTALYWYRQSLGQGPEFLIYFQGTGAADDSGLPNDRFFAVRPEGSVSTLKIQRTERGDSAVYLCASSLYGSNTEAFFGQGTRLTVV.

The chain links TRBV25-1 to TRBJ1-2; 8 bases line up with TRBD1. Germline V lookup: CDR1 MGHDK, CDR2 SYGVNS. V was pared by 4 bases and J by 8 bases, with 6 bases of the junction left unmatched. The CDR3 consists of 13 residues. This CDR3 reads CASSGTGFWGYTF. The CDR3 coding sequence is TGTGCCAGCAGTGGGACAGGGTTTTGGGGCTACACCTTC.

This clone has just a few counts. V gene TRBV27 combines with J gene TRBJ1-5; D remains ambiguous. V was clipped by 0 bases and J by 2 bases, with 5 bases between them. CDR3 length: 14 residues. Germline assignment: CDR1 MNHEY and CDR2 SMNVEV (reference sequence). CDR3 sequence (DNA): TGTGCCAGCAGTTTATCGCGGCGCAATCAGCCCCAGCATTTT. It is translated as CASSLSRRNQPQHF.

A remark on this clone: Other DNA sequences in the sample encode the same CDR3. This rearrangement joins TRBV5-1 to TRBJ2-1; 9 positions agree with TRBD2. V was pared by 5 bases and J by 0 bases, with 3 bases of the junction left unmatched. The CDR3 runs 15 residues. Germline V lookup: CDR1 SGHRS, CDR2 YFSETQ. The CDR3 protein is CASSFSGSSYNEQFF. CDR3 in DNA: TGCGCCAGCAGTTTTAGCGGGAGCTCCTACAATGAGCAGTTCTTC.

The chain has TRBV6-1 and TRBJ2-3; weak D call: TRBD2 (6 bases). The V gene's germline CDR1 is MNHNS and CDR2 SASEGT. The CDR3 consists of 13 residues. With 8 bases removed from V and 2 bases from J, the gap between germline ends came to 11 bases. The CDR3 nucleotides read TGTGCCAGCCAGGCGGGGCTCACAGATACGCAGTATTTT. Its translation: CASQAGLTDTQYF.

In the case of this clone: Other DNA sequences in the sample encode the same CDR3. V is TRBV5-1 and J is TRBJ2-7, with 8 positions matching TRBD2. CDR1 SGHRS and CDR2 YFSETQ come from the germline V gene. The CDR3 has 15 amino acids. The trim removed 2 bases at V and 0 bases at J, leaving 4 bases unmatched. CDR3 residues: CASSLGLAGSYEQYF. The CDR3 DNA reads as TGCGCCAGCAGCTTAGGGCTAGCGGGCTCCTACGAGCAGTACTTC.